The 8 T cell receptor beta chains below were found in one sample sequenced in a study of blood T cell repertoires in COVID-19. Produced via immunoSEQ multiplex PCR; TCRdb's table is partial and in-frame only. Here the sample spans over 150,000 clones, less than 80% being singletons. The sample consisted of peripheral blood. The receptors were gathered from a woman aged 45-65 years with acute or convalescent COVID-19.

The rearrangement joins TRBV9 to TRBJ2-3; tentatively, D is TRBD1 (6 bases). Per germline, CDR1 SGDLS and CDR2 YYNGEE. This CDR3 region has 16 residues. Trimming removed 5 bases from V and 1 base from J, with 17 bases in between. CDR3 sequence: CASSTLGGRGTDTQYF. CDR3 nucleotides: TGTGCCAGCAGTACCCTAGGGGGTCGGGGCACAGATACGCAGTATTTT.

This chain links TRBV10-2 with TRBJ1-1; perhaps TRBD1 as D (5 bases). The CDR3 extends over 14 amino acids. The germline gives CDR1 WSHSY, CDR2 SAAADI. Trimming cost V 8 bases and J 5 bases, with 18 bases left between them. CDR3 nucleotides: TGCGCCAGCCGCAGTTACGGGGGATTGACTGAAGCTTTCTTT. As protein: CASRSYGGLTEAFF.

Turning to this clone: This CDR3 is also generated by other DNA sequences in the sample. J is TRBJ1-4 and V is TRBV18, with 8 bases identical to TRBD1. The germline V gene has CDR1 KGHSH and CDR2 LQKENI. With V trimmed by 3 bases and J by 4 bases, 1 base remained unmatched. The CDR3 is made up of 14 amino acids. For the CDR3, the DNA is TGTGCCAGCTCACCCGACAGGGGTAATGAAAAACTGTTTTTT. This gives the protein CASSPDRGNEKLFF.

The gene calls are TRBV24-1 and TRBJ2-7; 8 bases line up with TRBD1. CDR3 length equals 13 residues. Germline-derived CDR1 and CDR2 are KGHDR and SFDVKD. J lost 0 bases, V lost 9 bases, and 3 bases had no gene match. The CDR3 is CATRDRLSYEQYF. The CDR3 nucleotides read TGTGCCACCCGGGACAGGCTCTCCTACGAGCAGTACTTC.

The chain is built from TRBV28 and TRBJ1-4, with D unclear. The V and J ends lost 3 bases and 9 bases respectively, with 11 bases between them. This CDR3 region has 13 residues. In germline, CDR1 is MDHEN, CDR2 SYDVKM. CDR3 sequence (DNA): TGTGCCAGCAGTTTTGCGGTCAGCAAAAAACTGTTTTTT. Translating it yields CASSFAVSKKLFF. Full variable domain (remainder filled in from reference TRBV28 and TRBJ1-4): DVKVTQSSRYLVKRTGEKVFLECVQDMDHENMFWYRQDPGLGLRLIYFSYDVKMKEKGDIPEGYSVSREKKERFSLILESASTNQTSMYLCASSFAVSKKLFFGSGTQLSVL.

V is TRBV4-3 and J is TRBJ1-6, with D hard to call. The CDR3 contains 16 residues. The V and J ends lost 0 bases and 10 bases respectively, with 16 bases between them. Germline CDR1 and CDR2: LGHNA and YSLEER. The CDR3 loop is CASSQESGQFQSPLHF. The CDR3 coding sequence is TGCGCCAGCAGCCAAGAAAGTGGCCAGTTTCAATCACCCCTCCACTTT.

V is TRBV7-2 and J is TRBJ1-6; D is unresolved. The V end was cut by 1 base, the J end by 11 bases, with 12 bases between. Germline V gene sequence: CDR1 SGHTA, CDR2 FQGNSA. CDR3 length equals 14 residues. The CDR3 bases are TGTGCCAGCAGCTTAGGACCGTCGGGGACACCCCTCCACTTT. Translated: CASSLGPSGTPLHF.

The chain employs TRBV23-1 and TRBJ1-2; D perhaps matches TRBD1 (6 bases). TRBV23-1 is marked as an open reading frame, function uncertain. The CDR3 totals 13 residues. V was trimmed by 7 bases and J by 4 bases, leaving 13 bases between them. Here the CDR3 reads CASTSGVSYGYTF. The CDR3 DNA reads TGCGCCAGCACCTCAGGGGTTTCCTATGGCTACACCTTC.